This T cell receptor (beta chain) was found in a study of control samples from healthy donors and cancer patients (TCRdb year 2020). About this clone itself: Its cognate antigen has yet to be identified. Within one base of it there is no much larger clone, and no base qualities were kept.

Library method: the immunoSEQ multiplex PCR assay. Entries here come from immuneACCESS through TCRdb and include only in-frame sequences with V and J called. Some clones fail to appear in such tables; in the studies checked, an unresolved V gene covers under half of the shortfall, and the cause of the remainder is unknown. The sample includes about 89,000 clones, with 70% to 90% observed a single time. The ten most abundant clones make up roughly 2.1% of the sample. According to the germline V gene (reference sequence), CDR1 reads LNHDA and CDR2 reads SQIVND. From V the trimming removes 3 bases and from J it removes 3 bases, while the gene matches leave 5 bases of the junction unaccounted for. The CDR3, cysteine through phenylalanine, is 15 amino acids long. The sequence is cut down to CDR3 DNA, 45 bases in frame from base 1.

The chain is made from TRBV19 and TRBJ1-3; 7 junctional bases match TRBD1. The receptor was derived from a woman aged 40 to 55 in good health. Input material: blood. CDR3 loop: CASSISQGVGNTIYF. The nucleotides are TGTGCCAGTAGTATTTCGCAGGGGGTTGGAAACACCATATATTTT. Reference TRBV19 and TRBJ1-3 proteins supply the regions before and after the CDR3; the full variable domain is: DGGITQSPKYLFRKEGQNVTLSCEQNLNHDAMYWYRQDPGQGLRLIYYSQIVNDFQKGDIAEGYSVSREKKESFPLTVTSAQKNPTAFYLCASSISQGVGNTIYFGEGSWLTVV.